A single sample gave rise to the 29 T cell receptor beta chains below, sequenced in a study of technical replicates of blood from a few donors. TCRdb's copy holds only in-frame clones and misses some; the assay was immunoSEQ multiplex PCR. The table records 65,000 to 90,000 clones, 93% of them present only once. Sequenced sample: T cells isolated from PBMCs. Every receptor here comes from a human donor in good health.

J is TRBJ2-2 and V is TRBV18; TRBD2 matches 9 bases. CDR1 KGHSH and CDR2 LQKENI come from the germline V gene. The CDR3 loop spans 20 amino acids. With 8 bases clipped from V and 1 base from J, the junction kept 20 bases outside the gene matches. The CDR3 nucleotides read TGTGCCAGCGACCGAGCGGGGACCCTCTTGACTAGCGGGAACACCGGGGAGCTGTTTTTT. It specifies CASDRAGTLLTSGNTGELFF.

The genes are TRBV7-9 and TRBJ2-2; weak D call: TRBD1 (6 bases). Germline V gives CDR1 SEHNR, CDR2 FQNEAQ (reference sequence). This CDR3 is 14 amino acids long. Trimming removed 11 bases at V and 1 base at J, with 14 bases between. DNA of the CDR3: TGTGCCGGACAAGGGGGTCTGAACACCGGGGAGCTGTTTTTT. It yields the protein CAGQGGLNTGELFF.

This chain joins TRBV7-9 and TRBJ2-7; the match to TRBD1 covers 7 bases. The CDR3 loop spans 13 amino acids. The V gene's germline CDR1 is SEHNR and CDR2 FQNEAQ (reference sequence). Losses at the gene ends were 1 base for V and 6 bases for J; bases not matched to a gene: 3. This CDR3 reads CASSLGAGGEQYF. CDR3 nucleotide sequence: TGTGCCAGCAGCTTAGGGGCAGGGGGCGAGCAGTACTTC.

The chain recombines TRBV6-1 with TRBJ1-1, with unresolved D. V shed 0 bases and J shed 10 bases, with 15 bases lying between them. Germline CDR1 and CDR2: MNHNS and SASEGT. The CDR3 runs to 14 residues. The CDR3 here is CASSEAGPKEGAFF. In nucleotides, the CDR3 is TGTGCCAGCAGTGAAGCGGGCCCCAAAGAGGGAGCTTTCTTT.

CDR3 residues: CASSPDRGTDTQYF. CDR3 bases: TGTGCCAGCAGCCCGGACAGGGGGACAGATACGCAGTATTTT. This sequence joins TRBV7-6 and TRBJ2-3; 10 nucleotides agree with TRBD1. Unmatched junction bases numbered 2, after V lost 5 bases and J lost 3 bases. CDR1 and CDR2 from the germline V gene are SGHVS and FNYEAQ. CDR3 length: 14 residues. Supplemented by reference TRBV7-6 and TRBJ2-3, the full variable domain reads GAGVSQSPRYKVTKRGQDVALRCDPISGHVSLYWYRQALGQGPEFLTYFNYEAQQDKSGLPNDRFSAERPEGSISTLTIQRTEQRDSAMYRCASSPDRGTDTQYFGPGTRLTVL.

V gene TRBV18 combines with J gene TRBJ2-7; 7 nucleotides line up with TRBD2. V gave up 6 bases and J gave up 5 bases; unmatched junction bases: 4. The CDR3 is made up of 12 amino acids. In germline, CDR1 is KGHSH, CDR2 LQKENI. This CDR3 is CASSAGRDEQYF. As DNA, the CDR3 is TGTGCCAGCTCGGCAGGGAGGGACGAGCAGTACTTC. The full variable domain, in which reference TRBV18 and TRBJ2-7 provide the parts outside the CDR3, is NAGVMQNPRHLVRRRGQEARLRCSPMKGHSHVYWYRQLPEEGLKFMVYLQKENIIDESGMPKERFSAEFPKEGPSILRIQQVVRGDSAAYFCASSAGRDEQYFGPGTRLTVT.

CDR3 nucleotide sequence: TGTGCCAGCAGCCCAGGGACATTCGAGAGGACAGATACGCAGTATTTT. This gives the protein CASSPGTFERTDTQYF. The chain employs TRBV7-6 and TRBJ2-3; D might be TRBD1 (6 bases). The CDR3 extends over 16 amino acids. V was pared by 5 bases and J by 3 bases, with 18 bases between. Germline CDR1 reads SGHVS; CDR2 reads FNYEAQ.

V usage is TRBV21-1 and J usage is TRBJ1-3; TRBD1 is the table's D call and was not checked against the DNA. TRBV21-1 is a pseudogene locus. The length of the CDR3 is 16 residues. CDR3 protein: CASSHMTGPSGNTIYF. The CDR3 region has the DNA TGTGCCAGCAGCCATATGACAGGGCCCTCTGGAAACACCATATATTTT.

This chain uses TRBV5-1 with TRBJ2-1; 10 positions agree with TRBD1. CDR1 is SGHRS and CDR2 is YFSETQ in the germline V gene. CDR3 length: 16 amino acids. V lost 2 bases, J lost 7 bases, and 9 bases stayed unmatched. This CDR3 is CASSFPRQGASNEQFF. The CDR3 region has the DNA TGCGCCAGCAGCTTTCCTCGACAGGGGGCATCGAATGAGCAGTTCTTC.

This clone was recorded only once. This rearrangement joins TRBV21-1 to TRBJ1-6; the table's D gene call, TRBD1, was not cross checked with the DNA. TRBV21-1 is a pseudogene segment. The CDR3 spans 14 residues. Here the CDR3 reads CASSTTGFNSPLHF. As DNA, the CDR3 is TGTGCCAGCAGCACGACAGGGTTTAATTCACCCCTCCACTTT.

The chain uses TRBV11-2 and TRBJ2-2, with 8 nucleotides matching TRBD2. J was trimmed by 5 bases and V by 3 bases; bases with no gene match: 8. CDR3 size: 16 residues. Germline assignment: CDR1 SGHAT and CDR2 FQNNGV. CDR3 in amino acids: CASSFLRGGRTGELFF. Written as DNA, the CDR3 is TGTGCCAGCAGCTTCCTACGGGGGGGCCGGACCGGGGAGCTGTTTTTT.

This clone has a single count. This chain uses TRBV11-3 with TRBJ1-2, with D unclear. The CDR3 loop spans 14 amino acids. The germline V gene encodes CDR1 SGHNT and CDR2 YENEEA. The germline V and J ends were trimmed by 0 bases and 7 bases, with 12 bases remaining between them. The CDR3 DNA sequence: TGTGCCAGCAGCTTAGAGGCAGGCACCTTTGGCTACACCTTC. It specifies CASSLEAGTFGYTF.

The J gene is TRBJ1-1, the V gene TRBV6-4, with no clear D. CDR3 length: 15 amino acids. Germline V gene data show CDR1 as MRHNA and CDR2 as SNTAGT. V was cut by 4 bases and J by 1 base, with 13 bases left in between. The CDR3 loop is CASSVTPQRNTEAFF. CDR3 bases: TGTGCCAGCAGTGTCACACCCCAGCGGAACACTGAAGCTTTCTTT.

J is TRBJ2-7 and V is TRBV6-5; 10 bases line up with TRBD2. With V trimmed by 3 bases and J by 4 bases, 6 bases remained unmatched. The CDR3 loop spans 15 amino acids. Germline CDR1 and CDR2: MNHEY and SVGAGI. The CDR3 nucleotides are TGTGCCAGCAGTTATAAGGGACTAGCGACTTACGAGCAGTACTTC. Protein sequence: CASSYKGLATYEQYF.

The CDR3 is CSVEGRVGGYTF. CDR3 nucleotide sequence: TGCAGCGTTGAAGGCAGGGTTGGGGGCTACACCTTC. This chain connects TRBV29-1 to TRBJ1-2; possibly TRBD1 for D (5 bases). Trimming removed 1 base at V and 8 bases at J, with 11 bases between. The CDR3 consists of 12 residues. Germline V gives CDR1 SQVTM, CDR2 ANQGSEA.

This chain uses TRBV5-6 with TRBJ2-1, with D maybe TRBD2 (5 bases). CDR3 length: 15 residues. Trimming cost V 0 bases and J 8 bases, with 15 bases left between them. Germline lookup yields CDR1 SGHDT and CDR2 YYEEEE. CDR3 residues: CASSLGLAPWDEQFF. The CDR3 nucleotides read TGTGCCAGCAGCTTGGGTCTAGCCCCGTGGGATGAGCAGTTCTTC. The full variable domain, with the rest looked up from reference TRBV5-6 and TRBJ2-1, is DAGVTQSPTHLIKTRGQQVTLRCSPKSGHDTVSWYQQALGQGPQFIFQYYEEEERQRGNFPDRFSGHQFPNYSSELNVNALLLGDSALYLCASSLGLAPWDEQFFGPGTRLTVL.

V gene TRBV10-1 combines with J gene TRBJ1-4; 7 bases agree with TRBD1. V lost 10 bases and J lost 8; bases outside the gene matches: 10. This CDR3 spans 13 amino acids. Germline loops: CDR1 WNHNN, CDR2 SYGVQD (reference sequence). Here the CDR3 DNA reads TGCGCCACCTCGGACAGGACCGAGGAAAAACTGTTTTTT. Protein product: CATSDRTEEKLFF.

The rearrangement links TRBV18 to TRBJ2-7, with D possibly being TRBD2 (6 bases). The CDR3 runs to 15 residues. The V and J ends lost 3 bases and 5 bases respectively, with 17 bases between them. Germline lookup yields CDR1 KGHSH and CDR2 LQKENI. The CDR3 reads CASSPAGLLGHEQYF. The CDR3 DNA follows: TGTGCCAGCTCACCGGCGGGATTACTGGGGCACGAGCAGTACTTC.

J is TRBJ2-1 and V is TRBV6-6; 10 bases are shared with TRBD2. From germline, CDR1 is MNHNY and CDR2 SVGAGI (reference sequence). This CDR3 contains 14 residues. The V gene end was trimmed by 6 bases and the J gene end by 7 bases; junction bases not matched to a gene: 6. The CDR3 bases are TGTGCCAGCAGGGAGCGGGGGGGCCTGAATGAGCAGTTCTTC. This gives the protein CASRERGGLNEQFF.

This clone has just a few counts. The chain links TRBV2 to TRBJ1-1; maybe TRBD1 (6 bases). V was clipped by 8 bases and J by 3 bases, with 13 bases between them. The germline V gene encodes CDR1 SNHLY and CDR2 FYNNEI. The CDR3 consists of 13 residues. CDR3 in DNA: TGTGCCAGCCATCGGACAGACTACACTGAAGCTTTCTTT. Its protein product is CASHRTDYTEAFF.

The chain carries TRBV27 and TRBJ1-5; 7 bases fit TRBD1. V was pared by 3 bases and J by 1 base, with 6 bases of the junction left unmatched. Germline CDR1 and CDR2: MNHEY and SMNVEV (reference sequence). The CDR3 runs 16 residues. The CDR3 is CASSLLGQRSNQPQHF. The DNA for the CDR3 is TGTGCCAGCAGTTTGTTGGGACAGAGAAGCAATCAGCCCCAGCATTTT.

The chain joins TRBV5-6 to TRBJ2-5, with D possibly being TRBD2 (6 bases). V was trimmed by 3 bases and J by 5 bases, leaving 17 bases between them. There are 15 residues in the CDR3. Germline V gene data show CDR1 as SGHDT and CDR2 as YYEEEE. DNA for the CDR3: TGTGCCAGCAGCTACCGGGGCGGGGACCCGGAGACCCAGTACTTC. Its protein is CASSYRGGDPETQYF.

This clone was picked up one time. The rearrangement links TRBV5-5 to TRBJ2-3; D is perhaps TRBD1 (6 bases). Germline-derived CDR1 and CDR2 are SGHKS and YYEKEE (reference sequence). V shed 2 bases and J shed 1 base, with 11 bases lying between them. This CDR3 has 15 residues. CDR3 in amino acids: CASSFNYRGTDTQYF. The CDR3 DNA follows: TGTGCCAGCAGCTTCAACTACAGGGGCACAGATACGCAGTATTTT.

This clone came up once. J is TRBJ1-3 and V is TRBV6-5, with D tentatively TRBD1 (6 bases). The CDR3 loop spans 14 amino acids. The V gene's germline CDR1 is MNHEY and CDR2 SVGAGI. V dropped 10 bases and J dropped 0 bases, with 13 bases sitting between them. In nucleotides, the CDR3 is TGTGCCACCCAGGGGCTTGACTCTGGAAACACCATATATTTT. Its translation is CATQGLDSGNTIYF.

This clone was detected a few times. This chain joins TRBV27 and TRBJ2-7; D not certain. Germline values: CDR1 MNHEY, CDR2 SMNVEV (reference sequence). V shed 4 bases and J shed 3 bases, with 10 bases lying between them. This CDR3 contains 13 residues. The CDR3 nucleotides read TGTGCCAGCAGTTCCCCACTAAACTACGAGCAGTACTTC. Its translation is CASSSPLNYEQYF.

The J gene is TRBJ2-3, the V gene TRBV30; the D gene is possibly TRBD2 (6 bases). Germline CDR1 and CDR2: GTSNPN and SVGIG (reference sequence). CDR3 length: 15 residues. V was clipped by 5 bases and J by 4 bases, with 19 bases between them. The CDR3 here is CAWGTGLGVADTQYF. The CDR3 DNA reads TGTGCCTGGGGGACTGGATTGGGTGTAGCAGATACGCAGTATTTT.

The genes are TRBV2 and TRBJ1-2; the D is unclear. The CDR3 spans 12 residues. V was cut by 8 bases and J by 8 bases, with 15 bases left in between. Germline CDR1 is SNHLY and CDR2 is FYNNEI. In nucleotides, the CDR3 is TGTGCCAGCGCCCTCAGTAATAACGGCTACACCTTC. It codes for CASALSNNGYTF.

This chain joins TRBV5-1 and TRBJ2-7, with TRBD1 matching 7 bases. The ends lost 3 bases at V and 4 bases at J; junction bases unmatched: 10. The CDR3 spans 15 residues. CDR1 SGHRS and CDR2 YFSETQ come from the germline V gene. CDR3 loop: CASSYLTGPEYEQYF. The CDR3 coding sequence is TGCGCCAGCAGCTATTTGACAGGGCCCGAGTACGAGCAGTACTTC.

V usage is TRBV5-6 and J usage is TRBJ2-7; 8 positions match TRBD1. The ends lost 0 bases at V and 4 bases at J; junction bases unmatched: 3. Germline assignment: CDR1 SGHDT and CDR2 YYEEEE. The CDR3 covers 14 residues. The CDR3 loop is CASSLGTGLYEQYF. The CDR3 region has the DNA TGTGCCAGCAGCTTGGGGACAGGGTTATACGAGCAGTACTTC.